This T cell receptor (beta chain) originates from a study of CD8+ T cells in alopecia areata. The V end lost 5 bases, the J end lost 4 bases, and 24 bases lay between the germline ends. The germline CDR1 and CDR2 sequences are SGHTA and FQGNSA. This CDR3 region has 17 residues. Study-wide points: Lesional scalp, notably in alopecia totalis/universalis, had clonality above that of normal scalp. Scalp samples also contribute reads from the resident alphabeta T cells found in normal skin.

As for this clone: Its antigen is unidentified.

It was cDNA, reverse transcribed from extracted RNA, that served as the sequencing template. Here immunoSEQ multiplex PCR was the method, and the copy in TCRdb shows in-frame clones only, minus some. Here the sample spans roughly 30,000 clones, approximately 60% being singletons. The V gene is TRBV7-2, the J gene TRBJ2-7; possibly TRBD1 or TRBD2 for D (6 bases each). The TCR comes from a human donor with alopecia areata. Sequences were obtained from NKG2D-high CD8+ T cells sorted from blood. This CDR3 is CASSRPIRGAIQYEQYF. The CDR3 DNA is TGTGCCAGCAGCCGACCGATAAGGGGGGCCATCCAATACGAGCAGTACTTC.